Listed below are T cell receptor beta chains from one sample, sequenced in a study of cytomegalovirus exposure and HLA in healthy donors. Clones were read by immunoSEQ multiplex PCR, and TCRdb kept only the in-frame ones, dropping some. The sample totals approximately 140,000 clones. The sequencing input was PBMCs. These receptors originate from a woman younger than 35 in good health and CMV-seronegative. Each CDR3 is given with its conserved first and last residue. The D gene is left open where the match is weak.

d_gene	v_gene	len	j_gene	CDR3nt	CDR3aa
TRBD1	TRBV18	15	TRBJ1-1	TGTGCCAGCTCACCCGACTGGGGACAGTACACTGAAGCTTTCTTT	CASSPDWGQYTEAFF
-	TRBV30	13	TRBJ1-5	TGTGCCTGGAGTTACAGGGAAGGTCAGCCCCAGCATTTT	CAWSYREGQPQHF
TRBD1	TRBV19	15	TRBJ2-7	TGTGCCAGTAGTATGTCTGGGACAGGTGCGAACGAGCAGTACTTC	CASSMSGTGANEQYF
TRBD2	TRBV15	14	TRBJ2-7	TGTGCCACCAGGGGTGGCGGGAGCTCCTACGAGCAGTACTTC	CATRGGGSSYEQYF
TRBD2	TRBV7-9	17	TRBJ2-5	TGTGCCAGCAGCTTAGGGCAGCGGGAGTTGATTTTGGAGACCCAGTACTTC	CASSLGQRELILETQYF
-	TRBV11-3	15	TRBJ1-2	TGTGCCAGCAGCTCCACGACGCGCCAGGGTGAGGGCTACACCTTC	CASSSTTRQGEGYTF
TRBD2	TRBV10-1	17	TRBJ2-1	TGCGCCAGCAGTCCTACAGGACTAGCGGCCCGGGGGAGTGAGCAGTTCTTC	CASSPTGLAARGSEQFF
TRBD1	TRBV19	16	TRBJ1-5	TGTGCCAGTAGTACCCTGGACAGGGGAGGCAATCAGCCCCAGCATTTT	CASSTLDRGGNQPQHF
TRBD2	TRBV5-1	16	TRBJ2-7	TGCGCCAGCAGCCCCGGACTAGCGCCGAGCTCCTACGAGCAGTACTTC	CASSPGLAPSSYEQYF
TRBD1	TRBV4-1	15	TRBJ2-3	TGCGCCAGCAGCCAGGCGGGACAGGGGGCGGATACGCAGTATTTT	CASSQAGQGADTQYF
TRBD1	TRBV19	15	TRBJ1-2	TGTGCCAGTACCCACGGACAGGAACTTAACTATGGCTACACCTTC	CASTHGQELNYGYTF
-	TRBV6-6	12	TRBJ2-2	TGTGCCAGCTCCGCTGGAGACGGGGAGTTGTTTTTT	CASSAGDGELFF
-	TRBV7-8	15	TRBJ1-5	TGTGCCAGCAGCTCTAGGGGGAGAAGCAATCAGCCCCAGCATTTT	CASSSRGRSNQPQHF
TRBD2	TRBV5-6	12	TRBJ2-7	TGTGCCAGCAGTTTTAGCGGGGTCGAGCAGTACTTC	CASSFSGVEQYF
TRBD1	TRBV2	15	TRBJ1-1	TGTGCCAGCAGTGTAGACAGGGGAGGGAGCACTGAAGCTTTCTTT	CASSVDRGGSTEAFF